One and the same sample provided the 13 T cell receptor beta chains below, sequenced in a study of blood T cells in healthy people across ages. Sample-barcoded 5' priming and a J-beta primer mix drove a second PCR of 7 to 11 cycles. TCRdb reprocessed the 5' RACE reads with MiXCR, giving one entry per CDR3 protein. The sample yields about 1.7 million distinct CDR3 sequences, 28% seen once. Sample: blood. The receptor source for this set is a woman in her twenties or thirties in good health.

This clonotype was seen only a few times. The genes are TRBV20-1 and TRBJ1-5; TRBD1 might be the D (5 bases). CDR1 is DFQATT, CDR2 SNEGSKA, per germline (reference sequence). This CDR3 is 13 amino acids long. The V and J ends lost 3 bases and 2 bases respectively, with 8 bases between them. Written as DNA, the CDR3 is TGCAGTGCTAGGTCACAGGGCAATCAGCCCCAGCATTTT. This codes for CSARSQGNQPQHF.

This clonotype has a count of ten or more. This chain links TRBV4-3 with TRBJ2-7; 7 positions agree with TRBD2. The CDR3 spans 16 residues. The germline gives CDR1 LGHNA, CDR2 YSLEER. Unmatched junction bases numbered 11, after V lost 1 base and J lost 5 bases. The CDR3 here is CASSQVIQGGLDEQYF. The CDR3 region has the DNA TGCGCCAGCAGCCAAGTTATCCAGGGAGGGTTAGACGAGCAGTACTTC.

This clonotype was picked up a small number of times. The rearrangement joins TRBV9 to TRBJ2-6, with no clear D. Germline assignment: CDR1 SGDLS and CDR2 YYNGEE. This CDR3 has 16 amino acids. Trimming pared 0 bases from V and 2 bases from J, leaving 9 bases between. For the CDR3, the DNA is TGTGCCAGCAGCGTAGCTCTAGGGACTGGGGCCAACGTCCTGACTTTC. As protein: CASSVALGTGANVLTF.

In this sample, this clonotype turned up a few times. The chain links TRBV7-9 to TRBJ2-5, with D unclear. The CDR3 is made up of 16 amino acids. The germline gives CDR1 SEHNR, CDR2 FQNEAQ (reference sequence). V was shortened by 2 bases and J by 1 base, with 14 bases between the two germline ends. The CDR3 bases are TGTGCCAGCAGCTTATCCGGGCTCCCCGGCCAAGAGACCCAGTACTTC. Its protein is CASSLSGLPGQETQYF. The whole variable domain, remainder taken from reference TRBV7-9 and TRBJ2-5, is DTGVSQNPRHKITKRGQNVTFRCDPISEHNRLYWYRQTLGQGPEFLTYFQNEAQLEKSRLLSDRFSAERPKGSFSTLEIQRTEQGDSAMYLCASSLSGLPGQETQYFGPGTRLLVL.

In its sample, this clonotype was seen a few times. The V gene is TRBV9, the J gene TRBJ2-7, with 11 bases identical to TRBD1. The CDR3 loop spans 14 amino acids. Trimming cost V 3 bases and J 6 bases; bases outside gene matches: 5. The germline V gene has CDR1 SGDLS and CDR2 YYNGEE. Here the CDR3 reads CASSAGQGAAEQYF. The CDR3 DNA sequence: TGTGCCAGCAGCGCCGGACAGGGGGCGGCCGAGCAGTACTTC. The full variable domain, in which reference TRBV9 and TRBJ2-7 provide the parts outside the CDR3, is DSGVTQTPKHLITATGQRVTLRCSPRSGDLSVYWYQQSLDQGLQFLIQYYNGEERAKGNILERFSAQQFPDLHSELNLSSLELGDSALYFCASSAGQGAAEQYFGPGTRLTVT.

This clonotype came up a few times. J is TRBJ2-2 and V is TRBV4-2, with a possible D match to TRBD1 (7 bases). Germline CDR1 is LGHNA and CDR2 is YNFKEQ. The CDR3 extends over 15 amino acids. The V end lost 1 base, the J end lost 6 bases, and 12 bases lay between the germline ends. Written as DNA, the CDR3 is TGTGCCAGCAGCCAAGCTCAGGGGGGACCCGGGGAGCTGTTTTTT. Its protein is CASSQAQGGPGELFF.

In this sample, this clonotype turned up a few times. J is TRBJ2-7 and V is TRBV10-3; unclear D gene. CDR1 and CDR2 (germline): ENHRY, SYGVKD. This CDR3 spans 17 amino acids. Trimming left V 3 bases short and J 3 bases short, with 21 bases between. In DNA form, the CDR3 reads TGTGCCATCAGTGACCCACCTGGGTTGCGACGGCTCTACGAGCAGTACTTC. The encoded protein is CAISDPPGLRRLYEQYF.

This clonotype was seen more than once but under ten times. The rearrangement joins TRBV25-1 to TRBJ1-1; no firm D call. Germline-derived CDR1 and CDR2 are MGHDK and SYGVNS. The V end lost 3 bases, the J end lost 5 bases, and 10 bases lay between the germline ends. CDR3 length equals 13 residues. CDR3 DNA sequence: TGTGCCAGCAGTGACTCCGCCGGAACTGAAGCTTTCTTT. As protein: CASSDSAGTEAFF.

The CDR3 reads CASSYSSTSGNTIYF. The CDR3 bases are TGTGCCAGCAGTTACTCGTCGACTTCTGGAAACACCATATATTTT. The chain carries TRBV6-5 and TRBJ1-3; D gene ambiguous. The germline V and J ends were trimmed by 0 bases and 1 base, with 7 bases remaining between them. CDR3 length equals 15 residues. The germline CDR1 and CDR2 sequences are MNHEY and SVGAGI.

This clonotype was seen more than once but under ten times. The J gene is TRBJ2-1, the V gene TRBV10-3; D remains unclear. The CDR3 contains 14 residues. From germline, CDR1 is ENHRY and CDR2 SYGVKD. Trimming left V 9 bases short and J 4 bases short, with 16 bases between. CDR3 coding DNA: TGTGCCATTGACCGTGGTGGAGAATACAATGAGCAGTTCTTC. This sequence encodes CAIDRGGEYNEQFF.

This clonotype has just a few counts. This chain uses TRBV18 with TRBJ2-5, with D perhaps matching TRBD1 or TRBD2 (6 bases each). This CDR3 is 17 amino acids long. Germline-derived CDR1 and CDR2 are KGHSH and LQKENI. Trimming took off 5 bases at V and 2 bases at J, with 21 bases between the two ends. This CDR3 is CASSSGLRGGLQETQYF. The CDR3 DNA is TGTGCCAGCTCATCGGGATTACGAGGGGGGCTTCAAGAGACCCAGTACTTC. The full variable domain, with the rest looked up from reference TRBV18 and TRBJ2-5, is NAGVMQNPRHLVRRRGQEARLRCSPMKGHSHVYWYRQLPEEGLKFMVYLQKENIIDESGMPKERFSAEFPKEGPSILRIQQVVRGDSAAYFCASSSGLRGGLQETQYFGPGTRLLVL.

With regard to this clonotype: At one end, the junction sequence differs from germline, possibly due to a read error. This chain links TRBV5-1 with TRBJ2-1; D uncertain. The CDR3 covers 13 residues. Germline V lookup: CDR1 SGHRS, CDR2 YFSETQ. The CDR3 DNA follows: TGCGCCAACAGCCTGGGCAGCTACAATGAGCAGTTCTTC. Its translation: CANSLGSYNEQFF.

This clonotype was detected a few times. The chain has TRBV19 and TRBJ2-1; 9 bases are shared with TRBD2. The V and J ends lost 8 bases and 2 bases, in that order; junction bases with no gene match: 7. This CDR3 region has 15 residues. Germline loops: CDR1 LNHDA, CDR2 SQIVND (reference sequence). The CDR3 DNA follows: TGTGCCAGTGGGGAAGCGGGGGGCGCCTACAATGAGCAGTTCTTC. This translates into CASGEAGGAYNEQFF.